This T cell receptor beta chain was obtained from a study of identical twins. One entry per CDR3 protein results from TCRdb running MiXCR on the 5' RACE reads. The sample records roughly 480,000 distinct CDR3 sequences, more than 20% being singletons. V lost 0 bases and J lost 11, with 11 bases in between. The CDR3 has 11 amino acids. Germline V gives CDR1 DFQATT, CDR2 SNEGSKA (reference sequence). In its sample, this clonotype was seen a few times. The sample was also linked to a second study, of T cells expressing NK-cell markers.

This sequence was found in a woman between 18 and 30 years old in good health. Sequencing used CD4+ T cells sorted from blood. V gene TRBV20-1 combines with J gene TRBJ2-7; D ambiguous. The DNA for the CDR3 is TGCAGTGCTAGAGAGCGCGCATTTGAGTACTTC. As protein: CSARERAFEYF.